This is a list of T cell receptor beta chains from one sample in a study of blood T cell repertoires in COVID-19. Sequencing used immunoSEQ multiplex PCR; TCRdb keeps in-frame clones, though not all of them. The sample lists around 200,000 clones; 85% were seen once. Material: PBMCs or T cells enriched from blood (not recorded which). The receptors shown here come from a man in his forties who had recovered from COVID-19. Both conserved end residues are part of each CDR3. The order of the fields is D gene, V gene, J gene, clone size, CDR3 DNA, CDR3 protein. A D gene is named only where the DNA matches it firmly. Not every row has a clone size; where given, it reads once, few, many or a size class.

-	TRBV19	TRBJ1-5	few	TGTGCCAGTAGTACCCCTACAGGAAATAGCAATCAGCCCCAGCATTTT	CASSTPTGNSNQPQHF
-	TRBV19	TRBJ1-5	-	TGTGCCAGTCATCGGGGTCACTCTAATCAGCCCCAGCATTTT	CASHRGHSNQPQHF
TRBD1	TRBV27	TRBJ1-4	-	TGTGCCAGCAGTAGACAGGGTTGGTTCACTAATGAAAAACTGTTTTTT	CASSRQGWFTNEKLFF
-	TRBV30	TRBJ1-1	-	TGTGCCTGGAGCGCGACGAAAGTTTGGGGGGTGGGGACTGAAGCTTTCTTT	CAWSATKVWGVGTEAFF
-	TRBV20-1	TRBJ2-5	-	TGCAGTGCTGGTCGGGAGACCCAGTACTTC	CSAGRETQYF
-	TRBV3-1/TRBV3-2	TRBJ1-2	once	TGTGCCAGCAGCCCTATAGAGGCCCAGTACTATGGCTACACCTTC	CASSPIEAQYYGYTF
-	TRBV3-1/TRBV3-2	TRBJ2-7	few	TGTGCCAGCAGCCAAGATATCGCGAGCAATCGTGGGCAGTACTTC	CASSQDIASNRGQYF
TRBD1	TRBV18	TRBJ1-2	-	TGTGCCAGCTCACCTATGACCGGGACAGGATATGGCTACACCTTC	CASSPMTGTGYGYTF
-	TRBV30	TRBJ1-1	few	TGTGCCTGGAGTGTAAGCCCGAACACTGAAGCTTTCTTT	CAWSVSPNTEAFF
-	TRBV6-5	TRBJ1-3	-	TGTGCCAGCATTGCGGGGGCGACCATATATTTT	CASIAGATIYF
-	TRBV27	TRBJ2-7	-	TGTGCCAGCAGTTTATGGCAGGGAAGCGAGCAGTACTTC	CASSLWQGSEQYF
-	TRBV21-1	TRBJ1-2	-	TGTGCCAGCAGCAAAAGGACAGCGACTAACTATGGCTACACCTTC	CASSKRTATNYGYTF
TRBD2	TRBV9	TRBJ2-1	-	TGTGCCAGCAGCGTAGGGCGAAAGGTAGCGGGAGGCACCTACAATGAGCAGTTCTTC	CASSVGRKVAGGTYNEQFF
TRBD1	TRBV28	TRBJ2-7	-	TGTGCCAGCAGCTCGGGACAGTACTACGAGCAGTACTTC	CASSSGQYYEQYF
-	TRBV5-1	TRBJ2-1	-	TGCGCCAGCAGCCAGCCGCCTCGCAGGGAGCAGTTCTTC	CASSQPPRREQFF
-	TRBV3-1/TRBV3-2	TRBJ1-1	-	TGTGCCAGCAGCCGATTCGGGGACACTGAAGCTTTCTTT	CASSRFGDTEAFF
-	TRBV28	TRBJ2-4	-	TGTGCCAGCAGAAAGGGAGGAATAGCCAAAAACATTCAGTACTTC	CASRKGGIAKNIQYF
-	TRBV15	TRBJ1-1	-	TGTGCCACCACCCCGACAGGCGGGAGCACTGAAGCTTTCTTT	CATTPTGGSTEAFF
TRBD1	TRBV11-2	TRBJ1-2	few	TGTGCCAGCAGCCGGGACAGATTAGACTATGGCTACACCTTC	CASSRDRLDYGYTF
-	TRBV5-1	TRBJ2-2	-	TGCGCCAGCAGCTCCTACACCGGGGAGCTGTTTTTT	CASSSYTGELFF
TRBD1	TRBV18	TRBJ1-1	-	TGTGCCAGCTCACAAAACAGGGGGCAGGGCACTGAAGCTTTCTTT	CASSQNRGQGTEAFF
-	TRBV5-1	TRBJ2-2	-	TGCGCCAGCAGCTTTCGCGGAGTAGGGGACACCGGGGAGCTGTTTTTT	CASSFRGVGDTGELFF
TRBD2	TRBV7-2	TRBJ2-1	-	TGTGCCAGCAGCTTAGTAGCGGGGAGCTCCTACAATGAGCAGTTCTTC	CASSLVAGSSYNEQFF
-	TRBV6-1	TRBJ2-7	once	TGTGCCAGCAGTGACCCGGCGAGGTACGAGCAGTACTTC	CASSDPARYEQYF
-	TRBV21-1	TRBJ2-7	-	TGTGCCAGCAGCAAAGCAGGGACAGCTCCCTACGAGCAGTACTTC	CASSKAGTAPYEQYF
TRBD1	TRBV27	TRBJ1-2	-	TGTGCCAGCAGTTTATTAGCGGGACAGGGTACCTCTGATGGCTACACCTTC	CASSLLAGQGTSDGYTF
-	TRBV12-5	TRBJ2-2	-	TGTGCTAGTGGTGGCCTACAGGGGACTAACACCGGGGAGCTGTTTTTT	CASGGLQGTNTGELFF